The entry below gives a single T cell receptor (beta chain) sequence along with its context. The source of the sample is a study of patients and donors after allogeneic stem cell transplantation. TCRdb independently ran MiXCR on the RT-PCR reads; one entry per CDR3 protein. This table has approximately 160,000 distinct CDR3 sequences, about 32% appearing once. The CDR3 length is 13 residues. Trimming cost V 0 bases and J 8 bases, with 12 bases left between them. CDR1 GTSNPN and CDR2 SVGIG come from the germline V gene (reference sequence). This clonotype was sampled from a human donor who was either an allogeneic HSCT recipient or a stem cell or donor lymphocyte infusion donor (not recorded which). It is not recorded whose cells these are; they may come from a transplant donor. Material: blood, either unsorted or a sorted T cell fraction (not recorded which). The chain has TRBV30 and TRBJ2-3; D not resolved. The CDR3 is CAWSVGYRVTQYF. The CDR3 bases are TGTGCCTGGAGTGTAGGATATCGGGTTACGCAGTATTTT.